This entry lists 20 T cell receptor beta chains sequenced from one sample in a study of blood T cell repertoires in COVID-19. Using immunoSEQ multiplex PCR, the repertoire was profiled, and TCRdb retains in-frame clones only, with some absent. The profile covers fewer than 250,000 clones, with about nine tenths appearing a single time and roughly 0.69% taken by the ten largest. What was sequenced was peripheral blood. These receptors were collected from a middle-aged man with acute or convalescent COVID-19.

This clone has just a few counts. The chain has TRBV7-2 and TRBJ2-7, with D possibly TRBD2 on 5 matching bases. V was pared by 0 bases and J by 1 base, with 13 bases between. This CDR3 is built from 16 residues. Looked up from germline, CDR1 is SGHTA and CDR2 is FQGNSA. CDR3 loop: CASSLALAEGSYEQYF. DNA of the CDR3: TGTGCCAGCAGCTTAGCGCTAGCAGAGGGTTCCTACGAGCAGTACTTC.

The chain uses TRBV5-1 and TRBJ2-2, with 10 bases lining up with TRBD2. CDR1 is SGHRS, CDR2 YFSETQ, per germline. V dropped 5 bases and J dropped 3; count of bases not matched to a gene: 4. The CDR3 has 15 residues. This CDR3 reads CASSWLAGDTGELFF. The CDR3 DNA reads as TGCGCCAGCAGTTGGCTAGCGGGGGACACCGGGGAGCTGTTTTTT.

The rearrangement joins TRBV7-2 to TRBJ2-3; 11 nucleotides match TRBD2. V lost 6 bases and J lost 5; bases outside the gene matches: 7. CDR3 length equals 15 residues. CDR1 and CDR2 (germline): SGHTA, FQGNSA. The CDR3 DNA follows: TGTGCCAGCAGTTCGTTAGCGGGGGGGCAAGATACGCAGTATTTT. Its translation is CASSSLAGGQDTQYF.

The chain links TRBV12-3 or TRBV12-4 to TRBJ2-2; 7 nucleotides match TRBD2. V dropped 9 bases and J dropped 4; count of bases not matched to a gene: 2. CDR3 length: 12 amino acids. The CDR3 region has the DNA TGTGCCAGTACTAGCGTCACCGGGGAGCTGTTTTTT. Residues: CASTSVTGELFF.

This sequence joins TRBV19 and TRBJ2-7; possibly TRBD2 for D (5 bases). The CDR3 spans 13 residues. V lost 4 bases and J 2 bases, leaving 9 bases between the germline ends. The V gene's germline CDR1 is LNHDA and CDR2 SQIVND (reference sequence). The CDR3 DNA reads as TGTGCCAGTAGTAACCGGGGAACCTACGAGCAGTACTTC. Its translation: CASSNRGTYEQYF.

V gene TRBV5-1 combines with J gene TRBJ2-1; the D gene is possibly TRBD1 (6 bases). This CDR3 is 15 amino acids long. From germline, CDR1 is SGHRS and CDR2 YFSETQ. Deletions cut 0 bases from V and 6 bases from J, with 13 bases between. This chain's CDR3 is CASSLGDMQGNEQFF. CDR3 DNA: TGCGCCAGCAGCTTGGGGGACATGCAGGGCAATGAGCAGTTCTTC.

The CDR3 DNA reads TGCGCCAGCAGCCAAGAAGCAACTAGCGGGAGCAATGAGCAGTTCTTC. Its protein product is CASSQEATSGSNEQFF. The V and J genes are TRBV4-1 and TRBJ2-1; 11 nucleotides align to TRBD2. The V gene's germline CDR1 is MGHRA and CDR2 YSYEKL. With 0 bases clipped from V and 6 bases from J, the junction kept 4 bases outside the gene matches. The CDR3 runs to 16 residues.

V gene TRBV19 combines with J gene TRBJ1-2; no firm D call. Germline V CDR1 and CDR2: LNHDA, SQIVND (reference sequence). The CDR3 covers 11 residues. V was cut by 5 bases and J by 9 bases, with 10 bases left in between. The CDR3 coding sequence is TGTGCCAGTAGTGGCGGGCCGCGCTACACCTTC. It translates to CASSGGPRYTF.

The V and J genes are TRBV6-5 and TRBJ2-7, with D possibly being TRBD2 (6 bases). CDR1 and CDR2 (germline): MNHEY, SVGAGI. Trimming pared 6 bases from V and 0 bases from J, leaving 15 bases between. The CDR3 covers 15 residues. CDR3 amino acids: CASSPGDFSSYEQYF. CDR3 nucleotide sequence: TGTGCCAGCAGCCCGGGGGACTTCAGCTCCTACGAGCAGTACTTC.

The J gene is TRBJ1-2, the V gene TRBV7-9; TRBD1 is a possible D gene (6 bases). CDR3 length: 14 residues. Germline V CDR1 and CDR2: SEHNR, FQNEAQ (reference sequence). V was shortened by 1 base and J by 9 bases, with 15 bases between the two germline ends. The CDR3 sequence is CASSLVRGTTSYTF. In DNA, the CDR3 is TGTGCCAGCAGCTTAGTTAGGGGGACGACAAGCTACACCTTC.

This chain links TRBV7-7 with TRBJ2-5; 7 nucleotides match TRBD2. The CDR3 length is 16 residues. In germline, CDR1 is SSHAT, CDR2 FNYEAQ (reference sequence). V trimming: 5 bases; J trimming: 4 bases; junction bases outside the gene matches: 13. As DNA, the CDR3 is TGTGCCAGCAGCCCGAGGGGAGCGGGGTCGCGAGAGACCCAGTACTTC. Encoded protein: CASSPRGAGSRETQYF.

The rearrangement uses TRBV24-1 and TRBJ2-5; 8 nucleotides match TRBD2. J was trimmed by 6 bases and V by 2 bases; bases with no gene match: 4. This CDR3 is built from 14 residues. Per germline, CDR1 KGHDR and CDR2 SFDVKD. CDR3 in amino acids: CATSDSGGGKTQYF. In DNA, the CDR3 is TGTGCCACCAGTGATTCCGGGGGGGGCAAGACCCAGTACTTC.

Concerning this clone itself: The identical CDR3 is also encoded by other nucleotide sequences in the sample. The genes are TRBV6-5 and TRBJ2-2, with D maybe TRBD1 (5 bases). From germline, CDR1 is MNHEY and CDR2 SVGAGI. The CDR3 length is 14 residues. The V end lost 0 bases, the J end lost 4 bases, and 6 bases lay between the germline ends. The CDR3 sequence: CASSYSQGTGELFF. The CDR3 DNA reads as TGTGCCAGCAGTTACTCTCAGGGCACCGGGGAGCTGTTTTTT.

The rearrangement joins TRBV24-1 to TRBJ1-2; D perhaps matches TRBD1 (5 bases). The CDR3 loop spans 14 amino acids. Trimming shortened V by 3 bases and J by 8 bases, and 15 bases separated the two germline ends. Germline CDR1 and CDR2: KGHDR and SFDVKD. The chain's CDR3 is CATSDTGSWGGYTF. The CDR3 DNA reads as TGTGCCACCAGTGATACCGGGTCGTGGGGCGGCTACACCTTC.

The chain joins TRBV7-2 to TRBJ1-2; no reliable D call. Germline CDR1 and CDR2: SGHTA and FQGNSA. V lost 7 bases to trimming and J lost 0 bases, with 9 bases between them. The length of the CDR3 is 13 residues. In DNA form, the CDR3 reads TGTGCCAGCACGCTGTCAGCTAACTATGGCTACACCTTC. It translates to CASTLSANYGYTF.

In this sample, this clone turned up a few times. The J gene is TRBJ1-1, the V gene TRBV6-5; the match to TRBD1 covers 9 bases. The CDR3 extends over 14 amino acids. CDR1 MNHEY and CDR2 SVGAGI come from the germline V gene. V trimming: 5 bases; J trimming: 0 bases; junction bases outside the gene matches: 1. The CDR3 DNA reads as TGTGCCAGCAGTCGGGACAGGGTGAACACTGAAGCTTTCTTT. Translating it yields CASSRDRVNTEAFF.

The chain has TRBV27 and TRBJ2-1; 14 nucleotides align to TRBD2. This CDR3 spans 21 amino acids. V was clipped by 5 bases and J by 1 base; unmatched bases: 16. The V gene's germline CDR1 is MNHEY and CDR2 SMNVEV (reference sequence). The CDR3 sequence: CASSPHPTSGGARSSYNEQFF. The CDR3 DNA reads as TGTGCCAGCAGTCCCCACCCGACTAGCGGGGGGGCAAGATCGTCCTACAATGAGCAGTTCTTC.

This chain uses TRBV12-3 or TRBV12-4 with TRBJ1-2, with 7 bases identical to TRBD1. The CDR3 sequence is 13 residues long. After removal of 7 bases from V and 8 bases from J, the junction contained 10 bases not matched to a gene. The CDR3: CASTYRGILGYTF. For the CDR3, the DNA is TGTGCCAGCACCTACAGGGGTATATTGGGCTACACCTTC.

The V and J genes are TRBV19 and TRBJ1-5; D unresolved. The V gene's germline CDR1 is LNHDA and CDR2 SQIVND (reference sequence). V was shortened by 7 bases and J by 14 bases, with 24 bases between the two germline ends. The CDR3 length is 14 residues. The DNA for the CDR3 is TGTGCCAGTATTCCTGACCACGAGGCGCAAGGAAAGCATTTT. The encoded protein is CASIPDHEAQGKHF.

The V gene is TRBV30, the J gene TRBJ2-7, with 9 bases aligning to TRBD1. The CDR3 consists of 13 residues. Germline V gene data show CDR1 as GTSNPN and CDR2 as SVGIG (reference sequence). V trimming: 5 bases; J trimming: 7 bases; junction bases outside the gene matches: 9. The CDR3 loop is CAWLTGGFGEQYF. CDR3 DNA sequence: TGTGCCTGGCTCACAGGGGGCTTTGGGGAGCAGTACTTC.